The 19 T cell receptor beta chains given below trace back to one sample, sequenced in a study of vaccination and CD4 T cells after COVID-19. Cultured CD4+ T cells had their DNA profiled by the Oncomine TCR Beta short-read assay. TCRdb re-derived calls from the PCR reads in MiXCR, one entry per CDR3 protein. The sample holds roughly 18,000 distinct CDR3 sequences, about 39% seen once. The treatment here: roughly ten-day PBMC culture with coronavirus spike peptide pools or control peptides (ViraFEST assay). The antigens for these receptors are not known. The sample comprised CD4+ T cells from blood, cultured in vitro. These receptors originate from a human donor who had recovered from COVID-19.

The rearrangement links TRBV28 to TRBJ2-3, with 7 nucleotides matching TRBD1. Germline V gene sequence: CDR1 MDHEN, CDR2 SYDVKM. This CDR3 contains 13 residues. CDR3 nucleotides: TGTGCGACCGACAGGGACCGGGGAGATACGCAGTATTTT. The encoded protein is CATDRDRGDTQYF.

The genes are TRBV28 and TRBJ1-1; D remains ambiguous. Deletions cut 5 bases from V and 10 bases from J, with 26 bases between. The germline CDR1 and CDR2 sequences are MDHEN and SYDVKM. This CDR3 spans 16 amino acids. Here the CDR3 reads CASSPNTRPGRRGAFF. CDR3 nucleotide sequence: TGTGCCAGCAGTCCCAATACCCGCCCCGGGCGGCGGGGAGCTTTCTTT.

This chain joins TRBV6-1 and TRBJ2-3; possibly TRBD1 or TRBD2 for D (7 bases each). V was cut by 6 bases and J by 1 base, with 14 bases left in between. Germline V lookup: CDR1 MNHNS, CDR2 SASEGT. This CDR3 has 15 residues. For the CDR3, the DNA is TGTGCCAGCAGCCCAGGGGGGGGGGGCACAGATACGCAGTATTTT. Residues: CASSPGGGGTDTQYF.

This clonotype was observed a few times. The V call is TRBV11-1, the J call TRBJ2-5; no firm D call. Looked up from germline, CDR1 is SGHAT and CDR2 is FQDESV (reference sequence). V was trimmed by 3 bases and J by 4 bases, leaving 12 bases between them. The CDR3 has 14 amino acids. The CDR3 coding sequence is TGTGCCAGCAGCTTTACCGGAATCCCAGAGACCCAGTACTTC. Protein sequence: CASSFTGIPETQYF.

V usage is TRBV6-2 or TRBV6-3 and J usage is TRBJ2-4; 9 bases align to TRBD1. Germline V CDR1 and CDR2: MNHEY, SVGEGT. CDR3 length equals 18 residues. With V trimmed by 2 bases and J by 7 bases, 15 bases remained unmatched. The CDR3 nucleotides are TGTGCCAGCAGTTACCGCTTATCCGGGACAGGGTTTAGGAACATTCAGTACTTC. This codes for CASSYRLSGTGFRNIQYF.

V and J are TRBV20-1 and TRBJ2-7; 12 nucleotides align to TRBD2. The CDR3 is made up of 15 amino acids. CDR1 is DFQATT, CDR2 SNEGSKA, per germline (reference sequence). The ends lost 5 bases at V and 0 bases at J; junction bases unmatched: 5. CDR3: CSAATSGGSSYEQYF. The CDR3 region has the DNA TGCAGTGCTGCGACTAGCGGGGGAAGCTCCTACGAGCAGTACTTC.

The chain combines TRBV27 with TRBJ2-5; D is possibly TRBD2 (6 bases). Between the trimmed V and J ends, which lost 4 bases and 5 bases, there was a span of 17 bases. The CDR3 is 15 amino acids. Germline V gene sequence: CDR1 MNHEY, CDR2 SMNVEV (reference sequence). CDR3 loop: CASSSGTARSETQYF. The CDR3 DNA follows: TGTGCCAGCAGTTCGGGGACTGCCCGAAGTGAGACCCAGTACTTC.

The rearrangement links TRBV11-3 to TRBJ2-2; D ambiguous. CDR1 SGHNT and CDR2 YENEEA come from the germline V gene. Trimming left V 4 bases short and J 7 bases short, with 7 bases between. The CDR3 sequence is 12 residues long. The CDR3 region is CASSSFSGELFF. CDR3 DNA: TGTGCCAGCAGCTCCTTTAGCGGGGAGCTGTTTTTT.

The CDR3 sequence: CATSWGQGVDTQYF. The CDR3 DNA is TGTGCCACCAGTTGGGGACAGGGGGTAGATACGCAGTATTTT. J is TRBJ2-3 and V is TRBV24-1, with 11 bases aligning to TRBD1. The CDR3 is 14 amino acids. Germline lookup yields CDR1 KGHDR and CDR2 SFDVKD. The junction had 3 bases not matched to a gene; V was cut back by 6 bases and J by 5 bases.

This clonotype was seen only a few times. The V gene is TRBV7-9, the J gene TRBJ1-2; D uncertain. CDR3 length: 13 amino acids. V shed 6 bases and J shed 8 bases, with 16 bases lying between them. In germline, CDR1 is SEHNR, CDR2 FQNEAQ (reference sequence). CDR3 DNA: TGTGCCAGCAGTCGAGAAACGGAGATAGGCTACACCTTC. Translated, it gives CASSRETEIGYTF.

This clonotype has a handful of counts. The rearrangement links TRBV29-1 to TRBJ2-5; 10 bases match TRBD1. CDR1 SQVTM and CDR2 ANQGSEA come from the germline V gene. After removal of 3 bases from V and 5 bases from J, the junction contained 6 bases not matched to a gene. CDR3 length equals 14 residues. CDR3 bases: TGCAGCGTTGATCTGGGACAGGGGCGGGAGACCCAGTACTTC. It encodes CSVDLGQGRETQYF.

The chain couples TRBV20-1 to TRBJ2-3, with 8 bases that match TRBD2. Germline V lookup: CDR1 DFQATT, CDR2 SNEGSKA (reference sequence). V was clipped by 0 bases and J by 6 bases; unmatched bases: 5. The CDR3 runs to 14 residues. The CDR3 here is CSARDPGGPDTQYF. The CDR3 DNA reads TGCAGTGCTAGAGATCCGGGAGGGCCCGATACGCAGTATTTT.

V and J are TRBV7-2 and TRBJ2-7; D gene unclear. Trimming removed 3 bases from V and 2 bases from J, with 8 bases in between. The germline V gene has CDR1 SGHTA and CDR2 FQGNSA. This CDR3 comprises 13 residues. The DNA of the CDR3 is TGTGCCAGCAGCTTTCAGAGGACCTACGAGCAGTACTTC. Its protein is CASSFQRTYEQYF.

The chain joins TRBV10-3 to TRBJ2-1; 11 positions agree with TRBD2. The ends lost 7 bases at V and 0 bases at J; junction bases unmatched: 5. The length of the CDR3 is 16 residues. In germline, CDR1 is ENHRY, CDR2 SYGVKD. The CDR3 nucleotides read TGTGCCATCAAGGGGACTAGCGGATACTCCTACAATGAGCAGTTCTTC. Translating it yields CAIKGTSGYSYNEQFF.

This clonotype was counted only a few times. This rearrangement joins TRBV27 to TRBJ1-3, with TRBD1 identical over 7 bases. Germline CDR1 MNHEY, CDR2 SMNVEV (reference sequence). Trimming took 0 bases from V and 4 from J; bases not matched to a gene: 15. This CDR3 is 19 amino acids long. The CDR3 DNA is TGTGCCAGCAGTTTATCATGGCGGACGACAGGGATGGGCGGAAACACCATATATTTT. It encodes CASSLSWRTTGMGGNTIYF.

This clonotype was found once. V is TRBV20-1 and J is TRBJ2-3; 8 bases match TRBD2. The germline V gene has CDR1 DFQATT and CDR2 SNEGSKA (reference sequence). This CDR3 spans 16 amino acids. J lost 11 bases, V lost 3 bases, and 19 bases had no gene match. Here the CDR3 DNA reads TGCAGTGCTAGGGAGGTGCGGGGACTAGACCTTTATAGGCAGTATTTT. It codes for CSAREVRGLDLYRQYF.

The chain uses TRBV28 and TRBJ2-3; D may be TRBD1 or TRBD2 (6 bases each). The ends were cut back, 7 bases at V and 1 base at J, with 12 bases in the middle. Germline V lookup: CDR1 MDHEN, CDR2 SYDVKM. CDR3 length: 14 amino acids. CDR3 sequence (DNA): TGTGCCAGCATAGGGGGGCACGGCACAGATACGCAGTATTTT. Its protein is CASIGGHGTDTQYF.

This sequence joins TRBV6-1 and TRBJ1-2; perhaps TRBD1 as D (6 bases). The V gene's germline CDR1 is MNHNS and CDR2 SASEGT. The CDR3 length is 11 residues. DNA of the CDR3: TGTGGGTTGGAACGGGGGCACGGCTACACCTTC. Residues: CGLERGHGYTF.

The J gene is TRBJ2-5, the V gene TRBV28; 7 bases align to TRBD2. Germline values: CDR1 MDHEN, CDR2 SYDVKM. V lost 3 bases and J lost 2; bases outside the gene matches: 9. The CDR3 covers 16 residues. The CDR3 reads CASSLGGTARQETQYF. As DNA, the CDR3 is TGTGCCAGCAGTTTGGGGGGGACTGCAAGACAAGAGACCCAGTACTTC.